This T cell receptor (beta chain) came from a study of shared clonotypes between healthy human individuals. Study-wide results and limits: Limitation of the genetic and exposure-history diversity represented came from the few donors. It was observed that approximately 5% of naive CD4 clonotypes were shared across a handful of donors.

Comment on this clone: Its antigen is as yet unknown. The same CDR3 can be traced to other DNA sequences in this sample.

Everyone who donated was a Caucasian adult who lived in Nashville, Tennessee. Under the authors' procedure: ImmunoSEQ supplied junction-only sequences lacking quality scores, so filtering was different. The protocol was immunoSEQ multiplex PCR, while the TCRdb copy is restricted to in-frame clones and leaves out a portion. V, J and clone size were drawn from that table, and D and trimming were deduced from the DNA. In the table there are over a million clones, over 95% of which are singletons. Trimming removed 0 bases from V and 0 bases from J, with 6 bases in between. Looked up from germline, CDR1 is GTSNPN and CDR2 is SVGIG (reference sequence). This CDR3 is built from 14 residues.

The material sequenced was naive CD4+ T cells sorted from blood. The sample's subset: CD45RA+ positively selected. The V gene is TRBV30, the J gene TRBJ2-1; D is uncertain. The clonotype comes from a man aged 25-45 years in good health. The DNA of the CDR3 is TGTGCCTGGAGTGTATCCAGCTCCTACAATGAGCAGTTCTTC. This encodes CAWSVSSSYNEQFF.